This T cell receptor beta chain was documented in a study of human T cells and chemical hapten exposure. TCRdb ran MiXCR on the RACE reads and lists one entry per CDR3 protein. Here the sample spans 190,000 or so distinct CDR3 sequences, around 30% being singletons. The CDR3 has 13 residues. With V trimmed by 2 bases and J by 3 bases, 4 bases remained unmatched. The germline gives CDR1 SQVTM, CDR2 ANQGSEA. Time point meaning: pre-sensitization, week 0. This sample's treatment: therapeutic diphenylcyclopropenone sensitization with weekly scalp DPC. This clonotype turned up a few times. Sample: whole blood, taken in connection with sensitization to the hapten diphenylcyclopropenone (DPC). This chain links TRBV29-1 with TRBJ2-7, with 7 bases fitting TRBD1. The sequence was collected from a woman in her thirties with alopecia areata. Some clones in this sample may be carry-over from other donors' samples. In DNA, the CDR3 is TGCAGCGTTGAAACAGGGGAGCGCTACGAGCAGTACTTC. Its protein is CSVETGERYEQYF.